Included here is one TCR beta chain sequence, with context. After removal of 0 bases from V and 6 bases from J, the junction contained 10 bases not matched to a gene. Germline V lookup: CDR1 SGHRS, CDR2 YFSETQ. The CDR3 contains 17 residues. The data originate from a study of cytotoxic CD8 clonotypes in ibrutinib-treated CLL. Sequencing was performed with immunoSEQ multiplex PCR; in TCRdb, only in-frame clones are kept and a portion is missing. Seen here are around 76,000 clones, 70% to 90% observed once, and the top ten hold about 36%. The genes are TRBV5-1 and TRBJ2-3; 10 bases line up with TRBD2. This clonotype was obtained from a human donor with chronic lymphocytic leukemia. Here the sequenced sample was PBMCs, taken after 24 months of ibrutinib treatment. For the CDR3, the DNA is TGCGCCAGCAGCTTGGGTTCCAGCGGGAGGGTAGGCGATACGCAGTATTTT. This sequence encodes CASSLGSSGRVGDTQYF. Looking up the rest from reference TRBV5-1 and TRBJ2-3 gives the full variable domain: KAGVTQTPRYLIKTRGQQVTLSCSPISGHRSVSWYQQTPGQGLQFLFEYFSETQRNKGNFPGRFSGRQFSNSRSEMNVSTLELGDSALYLCASSLGSSGRVGDTQYFGPGTRLTVL.